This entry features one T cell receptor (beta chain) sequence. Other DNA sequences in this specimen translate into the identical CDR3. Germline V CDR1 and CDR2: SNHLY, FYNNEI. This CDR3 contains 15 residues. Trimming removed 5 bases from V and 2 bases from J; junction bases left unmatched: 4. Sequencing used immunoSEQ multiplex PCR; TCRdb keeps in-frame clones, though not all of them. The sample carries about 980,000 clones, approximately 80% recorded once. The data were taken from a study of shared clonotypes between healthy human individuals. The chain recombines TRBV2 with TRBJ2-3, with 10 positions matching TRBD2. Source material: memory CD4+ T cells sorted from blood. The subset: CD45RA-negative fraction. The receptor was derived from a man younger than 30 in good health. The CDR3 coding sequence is TGTGCCAGCAGTCAACTAGCGGGGATCACAGATACGCAGTATTTT. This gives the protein CASSQLAGITDTQYF.